This TCR beta chain was recorded in a study of metastatic and nonmetastatic thyroid tumors. Background on the study: Comparative analysis of repertoires was undertaken across blood and tumor or nodule tissue obtained from malignant and benign thyroid patients. Overall study findings and caveats: Malignant thyroid tumors reportedly had TCR beta diversity that was significantly higher than in benign nodules, in blood and tumor.

CDR3 length: 16 residues. The V and J ends lost 4 bases and 4 bases respectively, with 17 bases between them. Germline CDR1 SGHTA, CDR2 FQGTGA. No treatment had been given to any patient before thyroid surgery. Original processing methods: Variation in CDR3 across clinicopathological groups served as the basis for constructing a distant-metastasis classifier in papillary thyroid cancer. TCRdb used MiXCR to call clones anew from the PCR reads. TCRdb assigned the V and J calls; the authors' analysis was not used. The table lists about 40,000 clones, 16% of them singletons. Many counts were recorded for this clone. The target antigen is unknown.

Source material: blood. The chain has TRBV7-3 and TRBJ2-1; weak D call: TRBD2 (5 bases). The sequence was obtained from a female donor with papillary thyroid cancer or a benign thyroid nodule (not recorded which). Some clones in this sample may be carry-over from other donors' samples. This chain's CDR3 is CASSSLVAGPYNEQFF. The CDR3 coding sequence is TGTGCCAGCAGCTCCCTGGTGGCGGGTCCGTACAATGAGCAGTTCTTC.